Following are 9 T cell receptor beta chains from one sample sequenced in a study of T cells after yellow fever vaccination. TCRdb used MiXCR to reprocess the 5' RACE reads, holding one entry per CDR3 protein. The sample contains approximately 550,000 distinct CDR3 sequences, less than 20% of which appear only once. Sequences were derived from PBMCs, sampled 15 days after the yellow fever booster vaccination. All receptors come from a man aged 30 to 45 who received the YFV17D yellow fever vaccine.

This chain links TRBV12-3 or TRBV12-4 with TRBJ2-2, with 9 bases that match TRBD1. Trimming at V came to 7 bases and at J to 1 base, leaving 1 base not matched to a gene. This CDR3 comprises 14 residues. The CDR3 loop is CASKGQGNTGELFF. In DNA form, the CDR3 reads TGTGCCAGCAAGGGACAGGGGAACACCGGGGAGCTGTTTTTT.

The chain links TRBV20-1 to TRBJ2-1; D perhaps matches TRBD2 (5 bases). Per germline, CDR1 DFQATT and CDR2 SNEGSKA (reference sequence). V was clipped by 3 bases and J by 2 bases, with 8 bases between them. This CDR3 has 13 residues. The CDR3 reads CSASISAYNEQFF. CDR3 bases: TGCAGTGCTAGCATTAGCGCCTACAATGAGCAGTTCTTC.

This clonotype was detected a few times. CDR3 amino acids: CASSYRGLGDEQFF. The CDR3 bases are TGTGCCAGCAGCTATAGAGGGCTAGGGGATGAGCAGTTCTTC. V is TRBV5-8 and J is TRBJ2-1; D may correspond to TRBD1 or TRBD2 (5 bases each). This CDR3 is 14 amino acids long. V shed 3 bases and J shed 8 bases, with 15 bases lying between them. From germline, CDR1 is SGHTS and CDR2 YDEGEE.

This clonotype was picked up a small number of times. This chain uses TRBV28 with TRBJ2-1; D is unclear. This CDR3 contains 15 residues. With 8 bases removed from V and 6 bases from J, the gap between germline ends came to 20 bases. Germline V gene sequence: CDR1 MDHEN, CDR2 SYDVKM. The CDR3 nucleotides read TGTGCCAGCCGCAGATTTATTGGGTCACTCAATGAGCAGTTCTTC. This sequence encodes CASRRFIGSLNEQFF.

V usage is TRBV20-1 and J usage is TRBJ2-5, with D unresolved. V lost 1 base to trimming and J lost 2 bases, with 8 bases between them. Germline V lookup: CDR1 DFQATT, CDR2 SNEGSKA (reference sequence). The CDR3 runs to 13 residues. The CDR3 protein is CSARVNPQETQYF. CDR3 bases: TGCAGTGCTAGAGTAAACCCACAAGAGACCCAGTACTTC.

A few counts support this clonotype. The rearrangement joins TRBV27 to TRBJ2-2; no definite D call. With 7 bases removed from V and 8 bases from J, the gap between germline ends came to 8 bases. This CDR3 region has 11 residues. The V gene's germline CDR1 is MNHEY and CDR2 SMNVEV (reference sequence). The CDR3 reads CASTASGELFF. The CDR3 nucleotides read TGTGCCAGCACCGCGTCGGGGGAGCTGTTTTTT.

This chain links TRBV6-5 with TRBJ2-3; D is unclear. The CDR3 is made up of 17 amino acids. The ends were cut back, 0 bases at V and 0 bases at J, with 13 bases in the middle. Germline V gene sequence: CDR1 MNHEY, CDR2 SVGAGI. This CDR3 is CASSYSIGGPSTDTQYF. The CDR3 nucleotides read TGTGCCAGCAGTTACTCGATAGGCGGTCCTAGCACAGATACGCAGTATTTT.

This sequence joins TRBV6-2 or TRBV6-3 and TRBJ1-2; D unclear. This CDR3 region has 13 residues. Looked up from germline, CDR1 is MNHEY and CDR2 is SVGEGT. Deletions cut 6 bases from V and 3 bases from J, with 11 bases between. CDR3 loop: CASSRGADYGYTF. The CDR3, as DNA: TGTGCCAGCAGCCGGGGTGCGGACTATGGCTACACCTTC.

This clonotype turned up a few times. The rearrangement uses TRBV19 and TRBJ2-7, with D possibly TRBD1 on 5 matching bases. CDR1 and CDR2 (germline): LNHDA, SQIVND (reference sequence). The V end lost 7 bases, the J end lost 0 bases, and 13 bases lay between the germline ends. The CDR3 loop spans 14 amino acids. The CDR3 loop reads CASTLGASSYEQYF. In nucleotides, the CDR3 is TGTGCCAGTACCCTTGGGGCCAGCTCCTACGAGCAGTACTTC.